Below are 2 T cell receptor beta chains sequenced from a single sample in a study of CD8+CD57+ T cells in acquired aplastic anemia (dated by TCRdb to 2016 to 2018). Sequencing used an Illumina HiSeq 2000. Profiling of TCR beta VDJ combinations and CDR3 sequences used genomic DNA as the template. TCRdb ran its own pipeline on the public reads, namely fastp trimming at Q25 and MiXCR clone calling, and kept in-frame beta chains. CDR3 protein sequences are deduplicated, and each keeps its most common genes and DNA. The sample yields about 160,000 distinct CDR3 sequences; roughly 48% were counted once. The ten top clones hold approximately 3% of the sample. Flow cytometry had shown CD8+CD57+ cell expansion in the patients selected for sequencing. Sequencing was performed on sorted CD4+, CD8+, or CD8+CD57+ T cells (not recorded which) from PBMCs. These TCRs come from a human donor with aplastic anemia.

This rearrangement joins TRBV29-1 to TRBJ1-3; 8 nucleotides match TRBD1. The CDR3 has 15 residues. The V and J ends lost 5 bases and 0 bases, in that order; junction bases with no gene match: 6. Looked up from germline, CDR1 is SQVTM and CDR2 is ANQGSEA. The CDR3 DNA sequence: TGCAGCGTTAGTCCGGGACAGGACTCTGGAAACACCATATATTTT. Translating gives CSVSPGQDSGNTIYF.

This chain joins TRBV24-1 and TRBJ1-5; D perhaps matches TRBD1 (6 bases). With 3 bases removed from V and 3 bases from J, the gap between germline ends came to 11 bases. Germline V CDR1 and CDR2: KGHDR, SFDVKD. This CDR3 comprises 15 residues. CDR3 loop: CATSDTPGDNQPQHF. Here the CDR3 DNA reads TGTGCCACCAGTGATACTCCAGGGGACAATCAGCCCCAGCATTTT.